This T cell receptor (beta chain) was recovered during a study of tumor-infiltrating lymphocytes in primary liver carcinoma. From 500 ng of total RNA, TCR beta-specific cDNA was reverse-transcribed using a constant-region primer. Library construction for TCR beta comprised three nested multiplex PCR rounds performed with slightly modified ARM-PCR. Each of the first two PCR rounds ran roughly 9 cycles with TRBV1-TRBV30 forward and C-beta reverse primers. TCRdb reprocessed the multiplex PCR reads with MiXCR, giving one entry per CDR3 protein. Of 75,000 or so distinct CDR3 sequences in the sample, more than 60% were seen once. Unsorted bulk tissue of about 19-31 mg yielded co-extracted RNA and DNA. CDR1 and CDR2 (germline): MDHEN, SYDVKM. This CDR3 has 11 amino acids. To note about this clonotype: One end of the junction varies from germline; a read error may be responsible.

The gene calls are TRBV28 and TRBJ2-1; D gene unclear. The clonotype was recovered from a man aged 35 to 55 with primary liver carcinoma and hepatitis B virus infection. The sequenced material came from liver tumor tissue from sampling region 4. Subset described: tumor region T4, right-lateral pole. For the CDR3, the DNA is TGTGCCGGCAGTTTATGCTATCACCAGTTCTTC. Its protein is CAGSLCYHQFF.